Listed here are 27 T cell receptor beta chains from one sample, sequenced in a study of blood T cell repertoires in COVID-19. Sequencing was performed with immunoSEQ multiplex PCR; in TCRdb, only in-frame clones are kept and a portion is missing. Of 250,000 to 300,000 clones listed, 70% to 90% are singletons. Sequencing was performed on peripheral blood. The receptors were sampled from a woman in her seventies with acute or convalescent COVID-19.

DNA of the CDR3: TGTGCCAGCAGCTCAGGGTCCTCCTCTGGAAACACCATATATTTT. This gives the protein CASSSGSSSGNTIYF. The rearrangement links TRBV7-9 to TRBJ1-3; the D gene is possibly TRBD1 (5 bases). Trimming cost V 4 bases and J 0 bases, with 10 bases left between them. CDR1 and CDR2 from the germline V gene are SEHNR and FQNEAQ (reference sequence). This CDR3 is built from 15 residues.

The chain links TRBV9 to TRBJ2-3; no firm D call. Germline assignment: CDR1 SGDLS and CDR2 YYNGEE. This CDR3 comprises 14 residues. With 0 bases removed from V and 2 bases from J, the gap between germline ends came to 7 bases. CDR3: CASSVEWATDTQYF. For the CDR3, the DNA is TGTGCCAGCAGCGTAGAGTGGGCCACAGATACGCAGTATTTT. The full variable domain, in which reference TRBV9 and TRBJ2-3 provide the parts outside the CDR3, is DSGVTQTPKHLITATGQRVTLRCSPRSGDLSVYWYQQSLDQGLQFLIQYYNGEERAKGNILERFSAQQFPDLHSELNLSSLELGDSALYFCASSVEWATDTQYFGPGTRLTVL.

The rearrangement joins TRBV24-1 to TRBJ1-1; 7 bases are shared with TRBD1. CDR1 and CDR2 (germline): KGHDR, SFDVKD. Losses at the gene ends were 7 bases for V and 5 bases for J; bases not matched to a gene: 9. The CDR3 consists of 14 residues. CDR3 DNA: TGTGCCACCAGATCGACAGGGACGGTAACTGAAGCTTTCTTT. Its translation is CATRSTGTVTEAFF.

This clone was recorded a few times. CDR3 sequence: CASSQDYPVAGGYTDTQYF. CDR3 in DNA: TGTGCCAGCAGCCAAGATTACCCTGTTGCGGGGGGGTACACAGATACGCAGTATTTT. The chain couples TRBV3-1 (or the pseudogene TRBV3-2) to TRBJ2-3; the match to TRBD2 covers 9 bases. This CDR3 region has 19 residues. The germline V gene has CDR1 LGHDT and CDR2 YNNKEL (reference sequence). With 0 bases clipped from V and 2 bases from J, the junction kept 12 bases outside the gene matches.

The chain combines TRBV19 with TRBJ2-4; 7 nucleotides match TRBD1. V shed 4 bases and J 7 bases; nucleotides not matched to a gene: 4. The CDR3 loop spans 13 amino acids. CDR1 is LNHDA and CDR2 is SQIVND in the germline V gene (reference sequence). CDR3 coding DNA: TGTGCCAGTAGTACCGACAGGGCGAACATTCAGTACTTC. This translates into CASSTDRANIQYF.

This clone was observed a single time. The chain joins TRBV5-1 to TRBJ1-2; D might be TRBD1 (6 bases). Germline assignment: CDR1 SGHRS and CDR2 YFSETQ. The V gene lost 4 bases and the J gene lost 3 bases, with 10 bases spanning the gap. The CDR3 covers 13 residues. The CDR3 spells CASSPGTYYGYTF. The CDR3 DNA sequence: TGCGCCAGCAGCCCCGGGACATACTATGGCTACACCTTC.

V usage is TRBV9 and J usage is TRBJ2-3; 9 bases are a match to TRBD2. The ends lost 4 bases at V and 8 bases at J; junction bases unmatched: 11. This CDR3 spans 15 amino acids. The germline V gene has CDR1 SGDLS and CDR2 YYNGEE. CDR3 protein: CASSPRGGAVRTQYF. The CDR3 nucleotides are TGTGCCAGCAGCCCGCGGGGGGGCGCCGTCCGTACGCAGTATTTT.

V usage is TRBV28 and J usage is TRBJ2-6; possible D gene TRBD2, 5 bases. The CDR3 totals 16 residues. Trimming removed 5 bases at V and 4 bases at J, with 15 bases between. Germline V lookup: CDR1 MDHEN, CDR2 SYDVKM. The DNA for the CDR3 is TGTGCCAGCAGTCGCTTACTAGAATCGGGGGCCAACGTCCTGACTTTC. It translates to CASSRLLESGANVLTF.

Here the CDR3 reads CASSVYRGDTGELFF. As DNA, the CDR3 is TGCGCCAGCAGCGTTTACAGGGGCGACACCGGGGAGCTGTTTTTT. The gene calls are TRBV5-1 and TRBJ2-2; 7 positions agree with TRBD1. V gave up 4 bases and J gave up 3 bases; unmatched junction bases: 6. The CDR3 contains 15 residues. The germline V gene encodes CDR1 SGHRS and CDR2 YFSETQ. The complete variable domain, with remaining parts taken from reference TRBV5-1 and TRBJ2-2, reads KAGVTQTPRYLIKTRGQQVTLSCSPISGHRSVSWYQQTPGQGLQFLFEYFSETQRNKGNFPGRFSGRQFSNSRSEMNVSTLELGDSALYLCASSVYRGDTGELFFGEGSRLTVL.

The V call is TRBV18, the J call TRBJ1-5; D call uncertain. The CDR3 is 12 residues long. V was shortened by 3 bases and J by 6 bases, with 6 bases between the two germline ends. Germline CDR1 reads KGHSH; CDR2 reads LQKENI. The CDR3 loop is CASSPSGQPQHF. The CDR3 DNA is TGTGCCAGCTCACCGTCGGGTCAGCCCCAGCATTTT.

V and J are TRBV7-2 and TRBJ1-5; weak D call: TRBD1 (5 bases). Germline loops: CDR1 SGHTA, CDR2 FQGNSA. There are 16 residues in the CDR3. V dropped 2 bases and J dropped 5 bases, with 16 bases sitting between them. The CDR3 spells CASSLSGGARDQPQHF. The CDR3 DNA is TGTGCCAGCAGCTTAAGCGGGGGAGCGAGGGATCAGCCCCAGCATTTT.

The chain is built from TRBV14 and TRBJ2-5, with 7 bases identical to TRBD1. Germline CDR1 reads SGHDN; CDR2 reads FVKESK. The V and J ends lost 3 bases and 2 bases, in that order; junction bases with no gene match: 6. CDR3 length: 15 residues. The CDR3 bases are TGTGCCAGCAGCCAGGAAGGGGGCCGACAAGAGACCCAGTACTTC. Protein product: CASSQEGGRQETQYF.

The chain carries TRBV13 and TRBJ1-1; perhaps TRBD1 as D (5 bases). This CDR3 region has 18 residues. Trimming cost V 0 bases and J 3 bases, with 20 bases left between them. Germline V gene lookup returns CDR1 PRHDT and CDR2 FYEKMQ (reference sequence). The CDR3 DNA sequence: TGTGCCAGCAGCTTAGGTTTATGGAGTGCAGGGCTCGACACTGAAGCTTTCTTT. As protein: CASSLGLWSAGLDTEAFF.

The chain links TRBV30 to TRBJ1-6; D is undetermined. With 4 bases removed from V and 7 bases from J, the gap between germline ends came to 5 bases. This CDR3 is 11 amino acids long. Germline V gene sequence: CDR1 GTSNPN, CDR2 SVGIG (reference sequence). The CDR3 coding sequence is TGTGCCTGGAACGAGAATTCACCCCTCCACTTT. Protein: CAWNENSPLHF.

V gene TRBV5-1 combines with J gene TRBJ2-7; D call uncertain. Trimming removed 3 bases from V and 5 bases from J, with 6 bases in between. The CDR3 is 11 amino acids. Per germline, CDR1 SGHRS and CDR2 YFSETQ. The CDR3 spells CASSSQNEQYF. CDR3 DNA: TGCGCCAGCAGCTCACAGAACGAGCAGTACTTC.

The CDR3 is CASSLGQARSYGYTF. The CDR3 DNA reads as TGTGCCAGCAGTTTGGGACAGGCTCGCTCCTATGGCTACACCTTC. The chain links TRBV6-2 or TRBV6-3 to TRBJ1-2; 8 bases map to TRBD1. The CDR3 loop spans 15 amino acids. Germline CDR1 is MNHEY and CDR2 is SVGEGT. V gave up 4 bases and J gave up 4 bases; unmatched junction bases: 8.

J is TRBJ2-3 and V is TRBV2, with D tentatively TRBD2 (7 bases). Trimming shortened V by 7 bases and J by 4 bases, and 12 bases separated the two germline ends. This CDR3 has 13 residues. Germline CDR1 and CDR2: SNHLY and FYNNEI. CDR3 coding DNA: TGTGCCAGCAATGGGGGGGCTCCAGATACGCAGTATTTT. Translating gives CASNGGAPDTQYF.

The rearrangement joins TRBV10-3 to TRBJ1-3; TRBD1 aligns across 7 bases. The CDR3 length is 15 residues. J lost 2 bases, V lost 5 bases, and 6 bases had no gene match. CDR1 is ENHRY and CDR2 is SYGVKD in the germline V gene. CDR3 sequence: CAISTRQGTGNTIYF. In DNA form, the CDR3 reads TGTGCCATCAGTACTAGACAGGGAACTGGAAACACCATATATTTT.

The CDR3 DNA reads as TGTGCCAGCAGTTACTTGAGTAACTATGGCTACACCTTC. Translated, it gives CASSYLSNYGYTF. The V gene is TRBV6-6, the J gene TRBJ1-2; the D is unclear. This CDR3 is built from 13 residues. CDR1 is MNHNY, CDR2 SVGAGI, per germline (reference sequence). Trimming removed 1 base from V and 1 base from J, with 4 bases in between.

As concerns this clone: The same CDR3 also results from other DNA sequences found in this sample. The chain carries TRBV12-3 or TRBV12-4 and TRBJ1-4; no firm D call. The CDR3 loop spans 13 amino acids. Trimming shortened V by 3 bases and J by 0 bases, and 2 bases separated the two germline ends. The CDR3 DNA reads TGTGCCAGCAGTTTCACAACTAATGAAAAACTGTTTTTT. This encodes CASSFTTNEKLFF.

The CDR3 nucleotides are TGCGCCAGCAGCCACAAGGCCCGGGACACCGGGGAGCTGTTTTTT. Translated: CASSHKARDTGELFF. This chain uses TRBV4-1 with TRBJ2-2; D gene ambiguous. Germline CDR1 is MGHRA and CDR2 is YSYEKL. Trimming stripped 3 bases from V and 3 bases from J, with 11 bases between. The CDR3 contains 15 residues.

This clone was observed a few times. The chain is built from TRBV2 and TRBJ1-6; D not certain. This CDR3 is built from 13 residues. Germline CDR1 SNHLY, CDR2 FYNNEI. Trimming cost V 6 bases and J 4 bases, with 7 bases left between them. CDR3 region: CASRPQYNSPLHF. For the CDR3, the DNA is TGTGCCAGCAGGCCTCAGTATAATTCACCCCTCCACTTT.

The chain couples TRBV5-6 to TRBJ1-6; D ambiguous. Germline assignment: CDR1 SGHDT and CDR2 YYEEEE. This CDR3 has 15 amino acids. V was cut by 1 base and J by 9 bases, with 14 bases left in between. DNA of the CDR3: TGTGCCAGCAGCTTGTCTGGTAGGGAGGGTTCACCCCTCCACTTT. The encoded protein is CASSLSGREGSPLHF.

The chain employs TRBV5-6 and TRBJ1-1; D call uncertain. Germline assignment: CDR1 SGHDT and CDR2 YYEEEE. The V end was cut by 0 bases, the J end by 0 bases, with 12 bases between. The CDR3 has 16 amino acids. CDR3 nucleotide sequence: TGTGCCAGCAGCTTGGGGAGGGTGACGATGAACACTGAAGCTTTCTTT. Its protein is CASSLGRVTMNTEAFF.

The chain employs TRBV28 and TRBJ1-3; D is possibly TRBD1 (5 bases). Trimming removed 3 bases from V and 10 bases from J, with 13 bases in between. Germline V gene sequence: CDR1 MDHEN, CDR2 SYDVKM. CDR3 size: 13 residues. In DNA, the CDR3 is TGTGCCAGCAGTTTGGGCCAGGGAACGACCATATATTTT. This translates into CASSLGQGTTIYF.

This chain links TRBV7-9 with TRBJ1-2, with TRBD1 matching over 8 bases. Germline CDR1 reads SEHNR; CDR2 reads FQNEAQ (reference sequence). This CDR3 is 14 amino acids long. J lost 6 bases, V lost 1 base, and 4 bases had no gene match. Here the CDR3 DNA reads TGTGCCAGCAGCTTAGGTCAGGGGGCCAATGGCTACACCTTC. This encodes CASSLGQGANGYTF.

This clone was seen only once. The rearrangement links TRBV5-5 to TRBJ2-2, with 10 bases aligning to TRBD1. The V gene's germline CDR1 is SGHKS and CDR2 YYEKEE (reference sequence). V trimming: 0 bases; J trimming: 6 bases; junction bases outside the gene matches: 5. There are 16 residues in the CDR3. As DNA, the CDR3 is TGTGCCAGCAGCTTGGTGGGACAGGGGATCCCCGGGGAGCTGTTTTTT. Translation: CASSLVGQGIPGELFF.